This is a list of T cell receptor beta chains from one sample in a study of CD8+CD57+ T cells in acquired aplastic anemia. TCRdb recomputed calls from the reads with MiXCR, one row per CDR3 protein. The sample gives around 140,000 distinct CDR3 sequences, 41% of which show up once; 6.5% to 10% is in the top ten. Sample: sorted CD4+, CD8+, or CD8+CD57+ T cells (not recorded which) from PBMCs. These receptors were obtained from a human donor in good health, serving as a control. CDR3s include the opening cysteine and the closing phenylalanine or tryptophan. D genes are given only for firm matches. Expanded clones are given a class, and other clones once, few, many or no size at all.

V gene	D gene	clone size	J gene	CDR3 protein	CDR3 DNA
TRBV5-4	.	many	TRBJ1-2	CASSLFSGVYGYTF	TGTGCCAGCAGCTTGTTTTCGGGGGTCTATGGCTACACCTTC
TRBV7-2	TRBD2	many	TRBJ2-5	CASNLASGQETQYF	TGTGCCAGCAACCTGGCTAGCGGTCAAGAGACCCAGTACTTC
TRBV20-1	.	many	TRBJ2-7	CSAYRDGPYEQYF	TGCAGTGCTTACCGGGACGGCCCCTACGAGCAGTACTTC
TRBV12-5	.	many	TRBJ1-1	CASGLPQVRAFF	TGTGCTAGTGGTTTGCCCCAAGTTAGAGCTTTCTTT
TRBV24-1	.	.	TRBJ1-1	CATSTVSEGGTEAFF	TGTGCCACCAGTACGGTGAGCGAAGGAGGCACTGAAGCTTTCTTT
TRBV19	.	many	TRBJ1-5	CASSMAGRTDQPQHF	TGTGCCAGTAGTATGGCGGGGAGGACGGATCAGCCCCAGCATTTT
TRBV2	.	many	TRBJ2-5	CASRNRAGETQYF	TGTGCCAGCAGGAACAGGGCCGGGGAGACCCAGTACTTC
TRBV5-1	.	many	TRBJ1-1	CASSLGRVGNTEAFF	TGCGCCAGCAGCTTGGGGCGGGTTGGGAACACTGAAGCTTTCTTT
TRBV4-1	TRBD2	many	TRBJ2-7	CASSQEGSGRNEQYF	TGCGCCAGCAGCCAAGAGGGTAGCGGGAGGAACGAGCAGTACTTC
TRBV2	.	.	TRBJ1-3	CASSAIQGSGNTIYF	TGTGCCAGCAGTGCGATACAGGGTTCCGGAAACACCATATATTTT
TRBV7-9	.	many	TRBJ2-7	CASSDPGMGEQYF	TGTGCCAGCAGCGACCCGGGTATGGGCGAGCAGTACTTC
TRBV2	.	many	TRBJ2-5	CASKGGSRTQYF	TGTGCCAGCAAGGGCGGCAGTAGGACCCAGTACTTC
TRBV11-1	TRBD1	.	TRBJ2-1	CASSSARTGSIHEQFF	TGTGCCAGCAGCTCTGCCCGGACAGGGAGTATCCATGAGCAGTTCTTC
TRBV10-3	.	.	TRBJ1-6	CAISEIQGSPLHF	TGTGCCATCAGTGAGATACAGGGCTCACCCCTCCACTTT
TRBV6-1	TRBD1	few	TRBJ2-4	CASTQGQGANIQYF	TGTGCCAGCACCCAGGGACAGGGGGCAAACATTCAGTACTTC
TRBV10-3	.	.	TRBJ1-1	CTISGDKGYTVAFF	TGTACCATCAGTGGGGACAAGGGTTACACTGTAGCTTTCTTT
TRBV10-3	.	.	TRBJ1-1	CAISESSLPNTEAFF	TGTGCCATCAGTGAGTCATCTTTGCCGAACACTGAAGCTTTCTTT
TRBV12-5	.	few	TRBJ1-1	CASGLSMNTEAFF	TGTGCTAGTGGTTTGAGTATGAACACTGAAGCTTTCTTT
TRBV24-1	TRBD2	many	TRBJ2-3	CATSDFRREAGDTQYF	TGTGCCACCAGTGATTTCCGGCGGGAGGCGGGGGATACGCAGTATTTT
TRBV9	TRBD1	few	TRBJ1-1	CASSATGTGVIEAFF	TGTGCCAGCAGCGCAACCGGGACAGGGGTGATTGAAGCTTTCTTT
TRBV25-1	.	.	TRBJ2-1	CASSEYANEQFF	TGTGCCAGCAGTGAATACGCCAATGAGCAGTTCTTC
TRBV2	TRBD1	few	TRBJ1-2	CASSEWPGTGNYGYTF	TGTGCCAGCAGTGAATGGCCCGGGACAGGCAACTATGGCTACACCTTC
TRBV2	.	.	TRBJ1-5	CASTQIQRNQPQHF	TGTGCCAGCACCCAGATCCAACGGAATCAGCCCCAGCATTTT
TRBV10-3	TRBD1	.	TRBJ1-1	CAISEPVGTGENTEAFF	TGTGCCATCAGTGAGCCTGTAGGGACAGGGGAGAACACTGAAGCTTTCTTT
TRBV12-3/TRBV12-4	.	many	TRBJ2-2	CATRISGELFF	TGTGCCACCCGAATCTCCGGGGAGCTGTTTTTT
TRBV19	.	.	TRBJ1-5	CASSILYQPQHF	TGTGCCAGTAGTATCCTCTATCAGCCCCAGCATTTT